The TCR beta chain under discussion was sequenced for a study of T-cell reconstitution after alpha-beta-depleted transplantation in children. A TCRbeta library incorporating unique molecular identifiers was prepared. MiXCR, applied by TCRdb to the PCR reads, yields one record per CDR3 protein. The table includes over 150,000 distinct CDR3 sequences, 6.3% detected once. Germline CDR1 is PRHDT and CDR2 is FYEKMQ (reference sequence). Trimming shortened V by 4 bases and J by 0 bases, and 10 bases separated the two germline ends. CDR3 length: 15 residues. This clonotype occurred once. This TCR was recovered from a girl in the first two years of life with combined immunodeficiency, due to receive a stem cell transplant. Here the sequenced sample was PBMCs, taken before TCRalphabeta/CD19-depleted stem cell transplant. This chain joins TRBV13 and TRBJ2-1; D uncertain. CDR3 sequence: CASSSGLLSYNEQFF. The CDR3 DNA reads TGTGCCAGCAGCTCCGGGCTCCTCTCCTACAATGAGCAGTTCTTC.